A selection of T cell receptor beta chains follows, all from one sample in a study of T cells after yellow fever vaccination. TCRdb redid the calling of the 5' RACE reads with MiXCR, one entry per CDR3 protein. The table lists hundreds of thousands of distinct CDR3 sequences, roughly 8% of them singletons. The sequenced sample was PBMCs, obtained around 45 days after the first yellow fever vaccination. The source is a man between 18 and 29 years old who received the YFV17D yellow fever vaccine. The CDR3 runs from the conserved cysteine through the conserved F or W.

TRBJ2-6 | TRBV19 | CASRRQGSGANVLTF
TRBJ2-7 | TRBV5-1 | CASSLAPDRGTYEQYF
TRBJ2-1 | TRBV7-2 | CASSSGTRGYNEQFF
TRBJ2-1 | TRBV7-2 | CASSPQYEQFF
TRBJ2-7 | TRBV4-3 | CASRSFRVHGQYF
TRBJ1-5 | TRBV27 | CASSLEGGYSNQPQHF
TRBJ1-2 | TRBV19 | CASSLSSGYGYTF
TRBJ1-1 | TRBV3-1 | CASTREQGTAFF
TRBJ2-5 | TRBV6-1 | CASGPAGAETQYF
TRBJ1-6 | TRBV10-3 | CAISEKGGGSPLHF
TRBJ1-2 | TRBV6-5 | CASSYPPVMTDFYGYTF
TRBJ1-6 | TRBV5-1 | CASSLDRYSPLHF
TRBJ2-6 | TRBV7-2 | CASSFTSSGANVLTF
TRBJ1-1 | TRBV4-1 | CASSSRTGQQNTEAFF
TRBJ2-5 | TRBV14 | CASSQGDPWSSGGLGETQYF
TRBJ1-1 | TRBV5-1 | CASSLRAKHEAFF
TRBJ1-2 | TRBV6-2/TRBV6-3 | CASSSAGVGVYTF
TRBJ2-3 | TRBV7-2 | CASSFKGYTDTQYF
TRBJ2-1 | TRBV10-3 | CAISGYGGNEQFF
TRBJ1-1 | TRBV6-6 | CASSNLPRGEAFF
TRBJ2-3 | TRBV7-2 | CASSFSGRETDTQYF
TRBJ1-3 | TRBV12-3/TRBV12-4 | CASSFGTGVYTIYF
TRBJ2-5 | TRBV7-2 | CASSLNPIELQETQYF
TRBJ2-3 | TRBV18 | CASSPRRTSGLRVDTQYF
TRBJ1-5 | TRBV11-3 | CASSYRRGRDKDSNQPQHF
TRBJ1-1 | TRBV7-2 | CASSLSMGAQPEAFF
TRBJ2-1 | TRBV5-6 | CASSSQPGQGFYNEQFF
TRBJ2-5 | TRBV10-3 | CAISEPRTGVVTQYF
TRBJ2-1 | TRBV7-3 | CASSLDTRSYNEQFF
TRBJ2-2 | TRBV6-2/TRBV6-3 | CASSHDRFTGELFF
TRBJ2-5 | TRBV11-2 | CASSYRALSRGPWETQYF
TRBJ1-2 | TRBV15 | CATSRSLIQGEGSVNYGYTF
TRBJ2-3 | TRBV5-4 | CASSPLAGTSTDTQYF
TRBJ2-7 | TRBV5-6 | CASSLGYSYEQYF
TRBJ2-1 | TRBV7-7 | CASSLAHGQGLYNEQFF
TRBJ2-3 | TRBV5-1 | CASSPSQGAGTDTQYF
TRBJ1-6 | TRBV27 | CASSEQGWNSPLHF
TRBJ1-2 | TRBV5-1 | CASSLDTYYGYTF
TRBJ2-2 | TRBV5-1 | CASSLGRAGELFF
TRBJ2-2 | TRBV3-1 | CASSQATGELFF
TRBJ2-1 | TRBV12-3/TRBV12-4 | CASSLLQIYNEQFF
TRBJ1-2 | TRBV27 | CASSFSREVYGYTF
TRBJ2-7 | TRBV5-1 | CASSRTRGGDYEQYF
TRBJ2-5 | TRBV7-2 | CASRNDRAGKTQYF
TRBJ2-3 | TRBV5-1 | CASSSGTSQVTQYF
TRBJ2-6 | TRBV27 | CASSLLEGANVLTF